This record covers a single T cell receptor beta chain. Profiled with immunoSEQ multiplex PCR; TCRdb holds only in-frame clones, not every one. The repertoire includes a few hundred thousand clones, roughly 92% of them detected once, and 5.7% sits in the top ten. The time point denotes: blood from clinic visit 5 months post-surgery; TSC patient then seizure free. Germline loops: CDR1 SGDLS, CDR2 YYNGEE. The CDR3 sequence is 15 residues long. V was clipped by 3 bases and J by 2 bases, with 14 bases between them. The sample belongs to a study of brain T cells in children with intractable seizures. The chain recombines TRBV9 with TRBJ1-1; D not certain. This specimen was peripheral blood, taken more than 4 months after surgery. The clonotype comes from a boy younger than two with tuberous sclerosis and intractable seizures. This CDR3 is CASSAWTGANTEAFF. The CDR3 DNA reads TGTGCCAGCAGCGCTTGGACGGGAGCTAACACTGAAGCTTTCTTT.